This entry concerns a single T cell receptor beta chain. The sample belongs to a study of blood T cell repertoires in COVID-19. Recovered Cohort 3 donors showed two negative PCRs, clearance, or symptom resolution. This table comes from immunoSEQ multiplex PCR, and its TCRdb copy is limited to in-frame clones, with some not included. The data show 360,000 or so clones, 80% to 85% seen once. V was pared by 2 bases and J by 6 bases, with 13 bases between. Germline loops: CDR1 MNHEY, CDR2 SVGEGT. The CDR3 spans 14 residues. This TCR was sampled from a woman between 50 and 59 years old who had recovered from COVID-19. What was sequenced was PBMCs or T cells enriched from blood (not recorded which). The chain employs TRBV6-2 or TRBV6-3 and TRBJ1-2; no clear D. The CDR3 region is CASSYRGMVDGYTF. As DNA, the CDR3 is TGTGCCAGCAGTTACCGCGGGATGGTCGATGGCTACACCTTC.